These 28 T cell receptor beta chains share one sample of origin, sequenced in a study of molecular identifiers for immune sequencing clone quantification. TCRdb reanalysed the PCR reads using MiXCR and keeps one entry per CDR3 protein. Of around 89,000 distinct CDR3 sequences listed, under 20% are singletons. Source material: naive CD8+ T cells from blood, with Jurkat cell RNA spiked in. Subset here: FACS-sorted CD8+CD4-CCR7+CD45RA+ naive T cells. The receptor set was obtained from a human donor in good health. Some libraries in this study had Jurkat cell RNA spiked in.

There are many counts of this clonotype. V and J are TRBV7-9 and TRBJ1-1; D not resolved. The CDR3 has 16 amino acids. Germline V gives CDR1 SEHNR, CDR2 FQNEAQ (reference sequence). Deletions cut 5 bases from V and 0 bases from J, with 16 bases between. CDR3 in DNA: TGTGCCAGCAGCCCCGGACCCAGGACGATGAACACTGAAGCTTTCTTT. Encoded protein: CASSPGPRTMNTEAFF.

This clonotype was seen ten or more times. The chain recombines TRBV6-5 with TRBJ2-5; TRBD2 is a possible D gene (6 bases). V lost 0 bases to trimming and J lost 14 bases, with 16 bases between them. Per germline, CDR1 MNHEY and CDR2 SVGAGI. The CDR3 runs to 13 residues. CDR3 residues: CASSYSSGDLLYF. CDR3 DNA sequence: TGTGCCAGCAGTTACTCCAGTGGGGACTTACTATACTTC.

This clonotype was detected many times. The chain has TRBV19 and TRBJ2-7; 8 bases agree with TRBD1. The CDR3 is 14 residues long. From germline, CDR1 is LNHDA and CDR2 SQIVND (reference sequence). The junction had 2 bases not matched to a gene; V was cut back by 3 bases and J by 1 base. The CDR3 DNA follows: TGTGCCAGTAGTATGTGGACAGGGTCCTACGAGCAGTACTTC. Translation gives CASSMWTGSYEQYF.

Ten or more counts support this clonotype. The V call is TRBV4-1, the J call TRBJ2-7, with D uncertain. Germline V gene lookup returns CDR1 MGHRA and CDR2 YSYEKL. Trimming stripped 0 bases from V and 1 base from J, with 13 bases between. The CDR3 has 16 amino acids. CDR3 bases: TGCGCCAGCAGCCAAGATGTTGTCGGCCCGTCCTACGAGCAGTACTTC. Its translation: CASSQDVVGPSYEQYF.

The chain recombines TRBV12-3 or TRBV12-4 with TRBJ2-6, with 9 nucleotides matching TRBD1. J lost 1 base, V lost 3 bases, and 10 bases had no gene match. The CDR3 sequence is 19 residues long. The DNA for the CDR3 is TGTGCCAGCAGTTTTACCGGGACAGGGAAGAGGTCTGGGGCCAACGTCCTGACTTTC. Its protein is CASSFTGTGKRSGANVLTF.

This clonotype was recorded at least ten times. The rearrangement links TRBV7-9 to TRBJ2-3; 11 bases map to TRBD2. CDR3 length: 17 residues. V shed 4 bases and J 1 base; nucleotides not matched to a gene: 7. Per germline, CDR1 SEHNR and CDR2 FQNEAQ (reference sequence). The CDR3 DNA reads TGTGCCAGCAGCTATGACATAGCGGGGGGGCGCACAGATACGCAGTATTTT. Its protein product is CASSYDIAGGRTDTQYF.

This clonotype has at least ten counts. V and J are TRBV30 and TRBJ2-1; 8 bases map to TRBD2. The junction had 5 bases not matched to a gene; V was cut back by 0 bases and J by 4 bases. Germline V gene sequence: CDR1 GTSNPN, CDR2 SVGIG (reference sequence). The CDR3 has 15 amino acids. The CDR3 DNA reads TGTGCCTGGAGTGTACGCAGCGGGGGATACAATGAGCAGTTCTTC. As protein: CAWSVRSGGYNEQFF. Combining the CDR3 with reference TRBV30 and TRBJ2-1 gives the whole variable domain SQTIHQWPATLVQPVGSPLSLECTVEGTSNPNLYWYRQAAGRGLQLLFYSVGIGQISSEVPQNLSASRPQDRQFILSSKKLLLSDSGFYLCAWSVRSGGYNEQFFGPGTRLTVL.

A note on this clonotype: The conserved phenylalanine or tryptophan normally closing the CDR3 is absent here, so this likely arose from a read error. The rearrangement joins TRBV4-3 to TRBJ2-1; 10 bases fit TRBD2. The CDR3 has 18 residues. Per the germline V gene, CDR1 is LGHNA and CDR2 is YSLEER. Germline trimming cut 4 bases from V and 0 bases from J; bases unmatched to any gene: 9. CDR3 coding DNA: TGCGCCAGCAGCCCCGGGGTAGCGGGGGGTGACTCCTACAATGAGCAGTTCTCC. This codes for CASSPGVAGGDSYNEQFS.

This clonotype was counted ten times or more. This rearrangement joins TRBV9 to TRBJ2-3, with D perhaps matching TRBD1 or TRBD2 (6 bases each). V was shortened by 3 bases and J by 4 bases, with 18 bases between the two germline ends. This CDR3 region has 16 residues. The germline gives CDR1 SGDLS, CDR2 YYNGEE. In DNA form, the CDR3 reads TGTGCCAGCAGCGGAGACCAGGGGAGGAGGTCAGATACGCAGTATTTT. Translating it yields CASSGDQGRRSDTQYF.

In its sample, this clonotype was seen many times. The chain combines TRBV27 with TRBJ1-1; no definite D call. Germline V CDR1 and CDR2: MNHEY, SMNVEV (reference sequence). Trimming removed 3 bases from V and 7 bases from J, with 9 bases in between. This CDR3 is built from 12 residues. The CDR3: CASSFLGFEAFF. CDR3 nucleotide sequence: TGTGCCAGCAGTTTTTTGGGGTTTGAAGCTTTCTTT.

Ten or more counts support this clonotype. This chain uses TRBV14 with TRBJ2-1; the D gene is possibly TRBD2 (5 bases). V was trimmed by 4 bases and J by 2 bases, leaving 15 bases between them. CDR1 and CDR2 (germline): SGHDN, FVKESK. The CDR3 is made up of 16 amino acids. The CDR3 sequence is CASSPVWSGTYNEQFF. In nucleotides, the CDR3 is TGTGCCAGCAGCCCCGTTTGGAGCGGAACCTACAATGAGCAGTTCTTC.

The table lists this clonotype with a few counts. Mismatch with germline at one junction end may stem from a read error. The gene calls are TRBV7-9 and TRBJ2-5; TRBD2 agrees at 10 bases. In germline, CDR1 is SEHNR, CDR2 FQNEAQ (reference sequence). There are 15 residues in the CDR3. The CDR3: CASSLLAGDQETQHF. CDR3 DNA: TGTGCCAGCAGCTTACTAGCGGGAGACCAAGAGACCCAGCACTTC.

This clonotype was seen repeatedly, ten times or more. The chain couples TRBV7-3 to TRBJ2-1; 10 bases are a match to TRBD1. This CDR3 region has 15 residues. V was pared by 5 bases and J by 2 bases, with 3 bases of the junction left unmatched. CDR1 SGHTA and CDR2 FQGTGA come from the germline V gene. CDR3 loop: CASSPGTGAYNEQFF. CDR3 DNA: TGTGCCAGCAGCCCCGGGACAGGGGCCTACAATGAGCAGTTCTTC.

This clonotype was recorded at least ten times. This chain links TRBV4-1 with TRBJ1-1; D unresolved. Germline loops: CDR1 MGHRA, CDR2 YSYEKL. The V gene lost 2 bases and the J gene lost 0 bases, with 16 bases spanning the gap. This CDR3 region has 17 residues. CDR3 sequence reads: CASSQRWAPALNTEAFF. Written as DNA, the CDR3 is TGCGCCAGCAGCCAACGATGGGCCCCGGCTTTGAACACTGAAGCTTTCTTT.

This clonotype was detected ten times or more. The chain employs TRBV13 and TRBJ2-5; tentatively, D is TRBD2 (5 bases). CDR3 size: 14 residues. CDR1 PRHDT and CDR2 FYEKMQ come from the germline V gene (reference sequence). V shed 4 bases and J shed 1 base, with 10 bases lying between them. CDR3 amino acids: CASSYQSGQETQYF. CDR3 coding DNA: TGTGCCAGCAGCTACCAAAGCGGCCAAGAGACCCAGTACTTC.

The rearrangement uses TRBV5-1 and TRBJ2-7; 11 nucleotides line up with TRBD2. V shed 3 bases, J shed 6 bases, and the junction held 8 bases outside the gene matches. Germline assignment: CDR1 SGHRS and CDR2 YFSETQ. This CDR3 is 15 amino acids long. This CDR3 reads CASSSGTSGFLEQYF. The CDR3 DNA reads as TGCGCCAGCAGCTCCGGGACTAGCGGTTTCCTCGAGCAGTACTTC.

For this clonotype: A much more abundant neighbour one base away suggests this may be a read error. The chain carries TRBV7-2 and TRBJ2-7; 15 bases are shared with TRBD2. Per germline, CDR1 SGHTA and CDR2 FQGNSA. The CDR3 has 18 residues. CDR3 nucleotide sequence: TGTGCCGGCAGCTTAGAGGGACTAGCGGGAGGTCCCTACTACGAGCAGTACTTC. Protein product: CAGSLEGLAGGPYYEQYF.

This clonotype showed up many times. CDR3 bases: TGCGCCAGCAGCCAAGATTGGCATAGCAATCAGCCCCAGCATTTT. It is translated as CASSQDWHSNQPQHF. The rearrangement links TRBV4-3 to TRBJ1-5; no reliable D call. The CDR3 runs to 15 residues. Germline assignment: CDR1 LGHNA and CDR2 YSLEER. Trimming cost V 0 bases and J 0 bases, with 6 bases left between them.

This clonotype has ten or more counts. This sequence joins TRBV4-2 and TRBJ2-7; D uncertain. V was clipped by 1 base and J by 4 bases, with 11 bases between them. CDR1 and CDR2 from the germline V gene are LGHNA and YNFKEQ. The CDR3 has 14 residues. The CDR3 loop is CASSQAEQVYEQYF. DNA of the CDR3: TGTGCCAGCAGCCAAGCTGAGCAGGTTTACGAGCAGTACTTC.

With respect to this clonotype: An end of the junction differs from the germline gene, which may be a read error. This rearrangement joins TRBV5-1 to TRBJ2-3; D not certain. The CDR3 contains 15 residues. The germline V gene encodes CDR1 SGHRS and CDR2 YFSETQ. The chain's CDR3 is CASSRISSNADTQCF. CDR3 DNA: TGCGCCAGCAGCCGGATCAGCAGCAACGCAGATACGCAGTGTTTT.

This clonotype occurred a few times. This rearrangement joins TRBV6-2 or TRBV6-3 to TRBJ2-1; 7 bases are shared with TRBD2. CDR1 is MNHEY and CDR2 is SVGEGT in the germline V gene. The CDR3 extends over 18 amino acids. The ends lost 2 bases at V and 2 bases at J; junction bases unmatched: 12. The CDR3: CASSYPLAELDPYNEQFF. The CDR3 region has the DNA TGTGCCAGCAGTTACCCCCTAGCGGAACTAGACCCCTACAATGAGCAGTTCTTC.

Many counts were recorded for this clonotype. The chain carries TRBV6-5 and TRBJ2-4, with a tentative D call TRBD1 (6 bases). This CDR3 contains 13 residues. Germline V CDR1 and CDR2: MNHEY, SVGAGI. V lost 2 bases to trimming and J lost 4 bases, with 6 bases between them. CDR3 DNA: TGTGCCAGCAGTTACACAGGGAAAAACATTCAGTACTTC. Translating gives CASSYTGKNIQYF.

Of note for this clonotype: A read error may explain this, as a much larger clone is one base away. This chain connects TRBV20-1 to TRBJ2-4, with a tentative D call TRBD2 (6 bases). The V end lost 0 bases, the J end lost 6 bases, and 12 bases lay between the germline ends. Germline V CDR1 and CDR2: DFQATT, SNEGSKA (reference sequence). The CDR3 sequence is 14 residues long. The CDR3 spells CSARDPWEANIQYF. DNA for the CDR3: TGCAGTGCTAGAGATCCCTGGGAGGCAAACATTCAGTACTTC.

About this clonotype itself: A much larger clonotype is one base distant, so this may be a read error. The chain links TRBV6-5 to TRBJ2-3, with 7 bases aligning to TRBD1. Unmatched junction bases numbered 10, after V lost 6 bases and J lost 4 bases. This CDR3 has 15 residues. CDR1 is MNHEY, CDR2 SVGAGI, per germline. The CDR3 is CASRKGQSEADTQYF. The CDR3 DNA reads TGTGCCAGCAGAAAGGGACAGAGTGAGGCAGATACGCAGTATTTT.

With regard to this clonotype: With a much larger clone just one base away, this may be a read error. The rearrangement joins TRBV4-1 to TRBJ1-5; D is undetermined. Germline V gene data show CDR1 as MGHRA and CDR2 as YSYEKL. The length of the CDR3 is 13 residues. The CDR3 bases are TGCGCCGGCAGTGGGGTGGACAATCAGCCCCAGCATTTT. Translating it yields CAGSGVDNQPQHF.

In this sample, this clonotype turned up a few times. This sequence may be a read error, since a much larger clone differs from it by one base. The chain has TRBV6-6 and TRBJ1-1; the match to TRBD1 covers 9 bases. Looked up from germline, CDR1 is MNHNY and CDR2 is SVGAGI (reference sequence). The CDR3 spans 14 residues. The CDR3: CACSETGGNTEAFF. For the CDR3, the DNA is TGTGCCTGCAGTGAGACAGGGGGGAACACTGAAGCTTTCTTT.

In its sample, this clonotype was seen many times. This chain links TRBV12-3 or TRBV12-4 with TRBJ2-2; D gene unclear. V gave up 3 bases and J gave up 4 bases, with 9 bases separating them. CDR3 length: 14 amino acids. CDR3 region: CASSFGTPTGELFF. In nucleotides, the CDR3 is TGTGCCAGCAGTTTTGGCACTCCCACCGGGGAGCTGTTTTTT.

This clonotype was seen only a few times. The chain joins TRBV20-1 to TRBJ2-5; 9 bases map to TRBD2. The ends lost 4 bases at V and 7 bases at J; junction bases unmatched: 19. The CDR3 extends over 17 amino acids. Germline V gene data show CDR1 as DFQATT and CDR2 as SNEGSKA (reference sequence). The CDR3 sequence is CSAKPAGPRGGRGTQYF. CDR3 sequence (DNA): TGCAGTGCTAAGCCAGCAGGGCCGCGGGGGGGCCGTGGGACCCAGTACTTC.